The clone carrying this T cell receptor (beta chain) was found many times. Antigen unknown. This sample is drawn from a study of T cells in Graves' hyperthyroidism and ophthalmopathy. Germline CDR1 reads SGHRS; CDR2 reads YFSETQ. The CDR3 has 15 amino acids. V lost 1 base and J 5 bases, leaving 10 bases between the germline ends. The study, taken as a whole, reports: Stable hyperthyroidism was separated from ophthalmopathy by a model based on 13 V-J features. Most expanded thyroid clonotypes above 0.001 also appeared in blood. Onset of ophthalmopathy came a median approximately 6.8 months after the model predicted it.

RNA transcripts yielded amplified TCR beta CDR3 regions. A first-round RT-PCR of the TCR CDR3 used the HTBI primer set. TCRdb called the multiplex PCR reads again in MiXCR, with one record for every CDR3 protein. The sample shows 500,000 to 600,000 distinct CDR3 sequences, around 42% of them seen only once. Uncontrolled infection, other autoimmune disease, pregnancy or lactation barred patients from enrollment. What was sequenced was peripheral blood or thyroid tissue (not recorded which). The chain recombines TRBV5-1 with TRBJ1-6, with a possible D match to TRBD1 (5 bases). The TCR originated in an adult woman with Graves' disease, either hyperthyroidism or ophthalmopathy (not recorded which). CDR3 in amino acids: CASSLFAGDNSPLHF. The CDR3 DNA reads TGCGCCAGCAGCTTGTTCGCGGGGGATAATTCACCCCTCCACTTT. The whole variable domain, filled in from reference TRBV5-1 and TRBJ1-6, reads KAGVTQTPRYLIKTRGQQVTLSCSPISGHRSVSWYQQTPGQGLQFLFEYFSETQRNKGNFPGRFSGRQFSNSRSEMNVSTLELGDSALYLCASSLFAGDNSPLHFGNGTRLTVT.